A single sample gave rise to the 22 T cell receptor beta chains below, sequenced in a study of OX40 agonist ivuxolimab in advanced cancers. Sequencing was performed with immunoSEQ multiplex PCR; in TCRdb, only in-frame clones are kept and a portion is missing. The profile shows about 43,000 clones, around 88% of them singletons. The source was CD4+ or CD8+ T cells sorted from blood, collected in a trial of the OX40 agonist ivuxolimab. All receptors derive from an adult with an advanced solid tumor such as melanoma, head and neck, liver or kidney cancer.

The V call is TRBV5-1, the J call TRBJ2-5; D is unresolved. V gave up 3 bases and J gave up 4 bases, with 16 bases separating them. Looked up from germline, CDR1 is SGHRS and CDR2 is YFSETQ. There are 15 residues in the CDR3. The CDR3 nucleotides read TGCGCCAGCAGCTCAAACAGTCCGGTAATAGAGACCCAGTACTTC. Its translation: CASSSNSPVIETQYF.

J is TRBJ2-1 and V is TRBV29-1; D is undetermined. CDR1 is SQVTM, CDR2 ANQGSEA, per germline. The V end lost 7 bases, the J end lost 0 bases, and 10 bases lay between the germline ends. CDR3 length: 13 residues. For the CDR3, the DNA is TGCAGCGCTCGATTCGGCTCCTACAATGAGCAGTTCTTC. This translates into CSARFGSYNEQFF.

The chain uses TRBV10-2 and TRBJ2-1, with a tentative D call TRBD2 (5 bases). Germline V gene data show CDR1 as WSHSY and CDR2 as SAAADI. This CDR3 contains 16 residues. V lost 3 bases to trimming and J lost 4 bases, with 16 bases between them. The CDR3 sequence: CASSDLGSGFYNEQFF. The CDR3 DNA sequence: TGCGCCAGCAGTGACCTGGGGAGCGGTTTTTACAATGAGCAGTTCTTC.

V gene TRBV21-1 combines with J gene TRBJ2-5. TRBV21-1 is described as a pseudogene. The CDR3 runs 14 residues. This chain's CDR3 is CASSKDTSRETQYF. DNA for the CDR3: TGTGCCAGCAGCAAGGATACATCTCGGGAGACCCAGTACTTC.

The chain couples TRBV5-1 to TRBJ2-3; weak D call: TRBD1 (6 bases). The CDR3 covers 16 residues. Trimming stripped 7 bases from V and 1 base from J, with 19 bases between. The V gene's germline CDR1 is SGHRS and CDR2 YFSETQ. The CDR3 coding sequence is TGCGCCAGCTCCGAAACTGGGGGCGTCGGCACAGATACGCAGTATTTT. Its protein product is CASSETGGVGTDTQYF.

The V call is TRBV21-1, the J call TRBJ2-7; the D call of TRBD2 is as the table states it, not checked on the DNA. TRBV21-1 is listed as a pseudogene. The CDR3 runs 15 residues. In DNA, the CDR3 is TGTGCCAGCAGCACCGGGACTAGTAGCTCCTACGAGCAGTACTTC. Protein: CASSTGTSSSYEQYF.

In DNA, the CDR3 is TGTGCCAGCAGTGCGGGACCTAACTACGAGCAGTACTTC. Protein sequence: CASSAGPNYEQYF. The chain couples TRBV6-6 to TRBJ2-7; perhaps TRBD2 as D (6 bases). Trimming shortened V by 5 bases and J by 3 bases, and 11 bases separated the two germline ends. This CDR3 comprises 13 residues. Germline lookup yields CDR1 MNHNY and CDR2 SVGAGI (reference sequence).

The rearrangement links TRBV7-9 to TRBJ2-7; D gene ambiguous. The CDR3 length is 17 residues. V was shortened by 5 bases and J by 9 bases, with 29 bases between the two germline ends. The germline CDR1 and CDR2 sequences are SEHNR and FQNEAQ (reference sequence). DNA for the CDR3: TGTGCCAGCAGCCCCACCGAAACTCGTCTAGAGCGATGGGGGCAGTACTTC. It encodes CASSPTETRLERWGQYF.

J is TRBJ2-7 and V is TRBV6-6; TRBD1 agrees at 7 bases. Trimming removed 0 bases from V and 6 bases from J; junction bases left unmatched: 2. Germline CDR1 and CDR2: MNHNY and SVGAGI (reference sequence). The length of the CDR3 is 13 residues. The CDR3 DNA reads TGTGCCAGCAGTTACTCGACAGGGAGCGAGCAGTACTTC. It codes for CASSYSTGSEQYF.

Only one count was recorded for this clone. Here the CDR3 reads CASRSQGTGTYEQYF. The CDR3 DNA follows: TGTGCCAGCCGATCCCAAGGGACAGGAACCTACGAGCAGTACTTC. The chain joins TRBV7-3 to TRBJ2-7; 8 bases line up with TRBD1. Germline-derived CDR1 and CDR2 are SGHTA and FQGTGA. The V segment lost 8 bases and the J segment 2 bases; nucleotides outside the gene matches: 11. The CDR3 spans 15 residues.

The V gene is TRBV15, the J gene TRBJ2-5, with no clear D. With 1 base removed from V and 0 bases from J, the gap between germline ends came to 3 bases. Germline-derived CDR1 and CDR2 are LNHNV and YYDKDF (reference sequence). The CDR3 consists of 13 residues. CDR3 bases: TGTGCCACCAGCAGAGGGTACCAAGAGACCCAGTACTTC. As protein: CATSRGYQETQYF.

The J gene is TRBJ1-2, the V gene TRBV10-3; D is perhaps TRBD1 (5 bases). The CDR3 contains 12 residues. From germline, CDR1 is ENHRY and CDR2 SYGVKD. Trimming removed 11 bases at V and 7 bases at J, with 17 bases between. CDR3 loop: CASRGGGVGYTF. The CDR3 DNA reads TGTGCCTCACGGGGGGGAGGTGTTGGCTACACCTTC.

The chain combines TRBV11-2 with TRBJ2-3; no clear D gene. The CDR3 covers 18 residues. V was pared by 1 base and J by 0 bases, with 17 bases between. CDR1 and CDR2 from the germline V gene are SGHAT and FQNNGV. The CDR3: CASSLGFYTNPSTDTQYF. Here the CDR3 DNA reads TGTGCCAGCAGCTTAGGTTTTTATACTAACCCTAGCACAGATACGCAGTATTTT.

This clone came up a few times. The rearrangement uses TRBV2 and TRBJ1-6; no definite D call. V lost 4 bases and J lost 5, with 9 bases in between. The CDR3 spans 14 residues. CDR1 and CDR2 from the germline V gene are SNHLY and FYNNEI. This chain's CDR3 is CASSAETDNSPLHF. The CDR3 DNA reads as TGTGCCAGCAGTGCCGAGACTGATAATTCACCCCTCCACTTT.

The chain has TRBV18 and TRBJ1-1, with a weak D call TRBD1 (5 bases). Germline CDR1 is KGHSH and CDR2 is LQKENI. The ends were cut back, 3 bases at V and 5 bases at J, with 13 bases in the middle. This CDR3 contains 14 residues. CDR3 sequence (DNA): TGTGCCAGCTCACCGGGCTGGGGGGGGACTGAAGCTTTCTTT. Translating gives CASSPGWGGTEAFF.

The J gene is TRBJ1-4, the V gene TRBV6-5, with D perhaps TRBD1 (6 bases). Germline V lookup: CDR1 MNHEY, CDR2 SVGAGI. V lost 4 bases to trimming and J lost 2 bases, with 11 bases between them. This CDR3 region has 15 residues. CDR3 region: CASSSRTATNEKLFF. CDR3 nucleotide sequence: TGTGCCAGCAGTTCTCGGACAGCCACTAATGAAAAACTGTTTTTT.

This clone was detected only once. This rearrangement joins TRBV7-9 to TRBJ2-5, with TRBD2 matching over 9 bases. The CDR3 contains 14 residues. With 3 bases clipped from V and 5 bases from J, the junction kept 4 bases outside the gene matches. CDR1 is SEHNR, CDR2 FQNEAQ, per germline (reference sequence). The CDR3 sequence: CASSFGAGGETQYF. The CDR3 DNA reads TGTGCCAGCAGCTTCGGGGCGGGAGGGGAGACCCAGTACTTC.

V is TRBV18 and J is TRBJ2-2; weak D call: TRBD2 (6 bases). This CDR3 contains 16 residues. CDR1 and CDR2 (germline): KGHSH, LQKENI. Trimming left V 6 bases short and J 6 bases short, with 20 bases between. Here the CDR3 reads CASSPSGGSPPGELFF. For the CDR3, the DNA is TGTGCCAGCTCTCCTTCAGGAGGGAGCCCCCCCGGGGAGCTGTTTTTT.

This clone was observed a single time. The junction does not match germline at one end; this may be a read error. J is TRBJ1-1 and V is TRBV6-1; no clear D gene. This CDR3 has 13 amino acids. In germline, CDR1 is MNHNS, CDR2 SASEGT. This chain's CDR3 is CASSAFLNAEAFF. In DNA, the CDR3 is TGTGCCAGCAGTGCATTCCTGAACGCTGAAGCTTTCTTT.

The chain employs TRBV9 and TRBJ2-7, with TRBD2 matching over 10 bases. J was trimmed by 3 bases and V by 3 bases; bases with no gene match: 9. The CDR3 extends over 16 amino acids. The germline V gene encodes CDR1 SGDLS and CDR2 YYNGEE. The CDR3 region is CASSAPPTSGFYEQYF. In DNA form, the CDR3 reads TGTGCCAGCAGCGCCCCCCCGACTAGCGGGTTCTACGAGCAGTACTTC.

This clone was found a few times. V is TRBV18 and J is TRBJ2-3; perhaps TRBD2 as D (5 bases). The V end was cut by 4 bases, the J end by 4 bases, with 6 bases between. The CDR3 has 12 residues. Germline lookup yields CDR1 KGHSH and CDR2 LQKENI. CDR3 sequence reads: CASSRGPDTQYF. Here the CDR3 DNA reads TGTGCCAGCTCACGAGGGCCAGATACGCAGTATTTT.

The rearrangement uses TRBV6-6 and TRBJ1-3; D is undetermined. The CDR3 loop spans 16 amino acids. V shed 8 bases and J shed 0 bases, with 17 bases lying between them. CDR1 MNHNY and CDR2 SVGAGI come from the germline V gene (reference sequence). The CDR3 DNA is TGTGCCAGCTCACCCCAGGAGATCTACTCTGGAAACACCATATATTTT. Its translation is CASSPQEIYSGNTIYF.